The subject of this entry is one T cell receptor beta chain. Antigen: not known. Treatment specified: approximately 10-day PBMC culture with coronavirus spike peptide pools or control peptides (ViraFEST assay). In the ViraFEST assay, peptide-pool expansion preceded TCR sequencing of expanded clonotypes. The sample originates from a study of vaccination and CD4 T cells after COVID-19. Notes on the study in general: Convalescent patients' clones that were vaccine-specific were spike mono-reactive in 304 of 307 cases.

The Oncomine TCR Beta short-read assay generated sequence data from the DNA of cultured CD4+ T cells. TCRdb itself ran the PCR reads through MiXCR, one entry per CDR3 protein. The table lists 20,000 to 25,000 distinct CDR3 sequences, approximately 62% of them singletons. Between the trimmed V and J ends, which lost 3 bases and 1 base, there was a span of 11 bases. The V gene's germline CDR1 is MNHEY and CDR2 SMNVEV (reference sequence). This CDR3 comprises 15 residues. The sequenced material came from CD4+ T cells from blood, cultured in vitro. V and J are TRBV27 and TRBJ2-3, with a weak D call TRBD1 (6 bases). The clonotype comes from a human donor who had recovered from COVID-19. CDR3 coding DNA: TGTGCCAGCAGTTTCCTCAACAGGGGCACAGATACGCAGTATTTT. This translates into CASSFLNRGTDTQYF.